Only a few counts were recorded for the clone carrying this TCR beta chain. Its antigen is not known. V gave up 5 bases and J gave up 1 base, with 15 bases separating them. The CDR3 runs to 16 residues. Germline lookup yields CDR1 MNHEY and CDR2 SVGEGT. One entry per CDR3 protein, called by TCRdb with MiXCR from the 5' RACE reads. The sample has some 700,000 distinct CDR3 sequences; around 20% are singletons. These data come from a study of CD8 T cells in ankylosing spondylitis. Study conclusions and caveats: Significantly higher representation of disease-linked clones was reported for matched ankylosing spondylitis synovial fluid. Several highly homologous variants formed a TCR beta motif that appeared characteristic of ankylosing spondylitis blood. Clones linked to disease, bearing a CD8+ phenotype, were relatively rare in peripheral blood.

The receptor's source is a male donor with ankylosing spondylitis. Sequenced: blood, either unsorted or a sorted T cell fraction (not recorded which). The rearrangement joins TRBV6-2 or TRBV6-3 to TRBJ2-1; the D is unclear. CDR3 residues: CASSARTKTSYNEQFF. CDR3 nucleotide sequence: TGTGCCAGCAGTGCCCGGACCAAGACATCCTACAATGAGCAGTTCTTC.